Below, 17 T cell receptor beta chains from the same sample are listed, as sequenced in a study of cytomegalovirus exposure and HLA in healthy donors. Both 60 Vbeta primers and 13 Jbeta primers went into the PCR. Using immunoSEQ multiplex PCR, the repertoire was profiled, and TCRdb retains in-frame clones only, with some absent. Here the sample spans about 150,000 clones, about three quarters being singletons. The sequencing input was PBMCs. The source is a man in his forties in good health and CMV-seropositive.

The gene calls are TRBV13 and TRBJ2-5; 16 bases fit TRBD2. The CDR3 totals 19 residues. In germline, CDR1 is PRHDT, CDR2 FYEKMQ (reference sequence). Losses at the gene ends were 1 base for V and 4 bases for J; bases not matched to a gene: 9. CDR3 in amino acids: CASSLATGLAGGHIETQYF. In DNA, the CDR3 is TGTGCCAGCAGCTTAGCGACGGGACTAGCGGGAGGGCACATAGAGACCCAGTACTTC.

CDR3 sequence reads: CASSQHTGSWTGELFF. The CDR3 region has the DNA TGTGCCAGCAGCCAACATACAGGGAGCTGGACCGGGGAGCTGTTTTTT. The chain couples TRBV14 to TRBJ2-2; maybe TRBD1 (6 bases). V lost 2 bases and J lost 5, with 15 bases in between. This CDR3 comprises 16 residues. Germline V CDR1 and CDR2: SGHDN, FVKESK.

In DNA, the CDR3 is TGTGCCAGCAGTTTGGTAGCTACCTCCTCCTACGAGCAGTACTTC. It is translated as CASSLVATSSYEQYF. The chain combines TRBV28 with TRBJ2-7, with D unclear. This CDR3 has 15 amino acids. V lost 3 bases to trimming and J lost 0 bases, with 12 bases between them. The germline gives CDR1 MDHEN, CDR2 SYDVKM.

The V gene is TRBV11-1, the J gene TRBJ2-3; 7 bases agree with TRBD2. CDR3 length equals 16 residues. Germline loops: CDR1 SGHAT, CDR2 FQDESV (reference sequence). The junction had 10 bases not matched to a gene; V was cut back by 5 bases and J by 2 bases. The DNA for the CDR3 is TGTGCCAGCAGCCTGCGATCAGCGGGAATCACAGATACGCAGTATTTT. It is translated as CASSLRSAGITDTQYF.

The chain is built from TRBV6-1 and TRBJ2-1, with TRBD2 identical over 10 bases. The CDR3 spans 14 residues. V was pared by 8 bases and J by 5 bases, with 6 bases of the junction left unmatched. Germline V gene lookup returns CDR1 MNHNS and CDR2 SASEGT. The CDR3 reads CASGSGRVNNEQFF. CDR3 in DNA: TGTGCCAGCGGAAGCGGGAGGGTGAACAATGAGCAGTTCTTC.

This clone was recorded a few times. The chain uses TRBV12-5 and TRBJ1-5, with 8 bases aligning to TRBD1. Per germline, CDR1 LGHNT and CDR2 FRNRAP. The CDR3 totals 15 residues. Trimming removed 6 bases from V and 4 bases from J; junction bases left unmatched: 8. CDR3 protein: CASGGTGDRNQPQHF. The CDR3 coding sequence is TGTGCTAGTGGCGGTACAGGGGACAGGAATCAGCCCCAGCATTTT.

This sequence joins TRBV4-2 and TRBJ2-7; tentatively, D is TRBD2 (6 bases). V shed 0 bases and J shed 4 bases, with 10 bases lying between them. Germline CDR1 and CDR2: LGHNA and YNFKEQ. The CDR3 covers 14 residues. As DNA, the CDR3 is TGTGCCAGCAGCCAAGAGACGGGAGTGTACGAGCAGTACTTC. Its protein is CASSQETGVYEQYF.

The chain couples TRBV7-8 to TRBJ2-7; D perhaps matches TRBD2 (7 bases). Germline V gene lookup returns CDR1 SGHVS and CDR2 FQNEAQ. V was pared by 7 bases and J by 0 bases, with 19 bases between. The CDR3 loop spans 16 amino acids. CDR3 bases: TGTGCCAGCACCCTAGTGGGGGGCGGGAGCTCCTACGAGCAGTACTTC. Translated: CASTLVGGGSSYEQYF.

The rearrangement links TRBV10-2 to TRBJ2-6; TRBD1 matches 8 bases. The trim removed 3 bases at V and 4 bases at J, leaving 11 bases unmatched. This CDR3 spans 18 amino acids. Germline CDR1 and CDR2: WSHSY and SAAADI. The CDR3 DNA is TGCGCCAGCAGTGAAGGGGACAGGTACCCCCGGGGGGCCAACGTCCTGACTTTC. Translation: CASSEGDRYPRGANVLTF.

This chain joins TRBV9 and TRBJ2-7, with D perhaps TRBD2 (6 bases). The CDR3 loop spans 15 amino acids. Germline V lookup: CDR1 SGDLS, CDR2 YYNGEE. V lost 0 bases, J lost 2 bases, and 12 bases lay in between. The CDR3 reads CASSVDVGSPYEQYF. CDR3 nucleotide sequence: TGTGCCAGCAGCGTAGACGTCGGGAGCCCCTACGAGCAGTACTTC.

This clone occurred a few times. V and J are TRBV2 and TRBJ2-5; 14 nucleotides line up with TRBD2. This CDR3 has 14 residues. V dropped 6 bases and J dropped 4; count of bases not matched to a gene: 1. Germline V gives CDR1 SNHLY, CDR2 FYNNEI. The DNA of the CDR3 is TGTGCCAGCAGAGGACTAGCGGGAGGAGAGACCCAGTACTTC. It is translated as CASRGLAGGETQYF.

The J gene is TRBJ1-1, the V gene TRBV21-1; the listed D gene, TRBD1, was not tested against the DNA. TRBV21-1 constitutes a pseudogene. The CDR3 is made up of 14 amino acids. The CDR3 DNA follows: TGTGCCAGAAAGCATGGGCCCTACCCCACTGAAGCTTTCTTT. Encoded protein: CARKHGPYPTEAFF.

This clone was seen a handful of times. Additional DNA sequences in this sample encode the identical CDR3. The V call is TRBV7-9, the J call TRBJ1-2, with D possibly TRBD1 on 6 matching bases. V was shortened by 5 bases and J by 2 bases, with 9 bases between the two germline ends. The CDR3 has 13 residues. The germline CDR1 and CDR2 sequences are SEHNR and FQNEAQ (reference sequence). DNA of the CDR3: TGTGCCAGCAGCCGCGACAGGAACTATGGCTACACCTTC. Protein: CASSRDRNYGYTF.

The V and J genes are TRBV7-2 and TRBJ2-1; 9 bases align to TRBD2. The V gene's germline CDR1 is SGHTA and CDR2 FQGNSA. There are 14 residues in the CDR3. Trimming at V came to 0 bases and at J to 8 bases, leaving 2 bases not matched to a gene. This CDR3 is CASSLARLADEQFF. CDR3 in DNA: TGTGCCAGCAGCTTAGCGAGACTAGCGGATGAGCAGTTCTTC.

The chain has TRBV29-1 and TRBJ1-1, with D unclear. This CDR3 is 10 amino acids long. Germline lookup yields CDR1 SQVTM and CDR2 ANQGSEA. V shed 3 bases and J shed 3 bases, with 2 bases lying between them. The CDR3: CSVDYTEAFF. CDR3 nucleotide sequence: TGCAGCGTTGACTACACTGAAGCTTTCTTT.

The sample holds one count of this clone. This chain connects TRBV10-3 to TRBJ2-5; 8 nucleotides line up with TRBD2. CDR1 and CDR2 from the germline V gene are ENHRY and SYGVKD. The CDR3 has 15 residues. Germline trimming cut 4 bases from V and 1 base from J; bases unmatched to any gene: 5. The CDR3: CAISVRGGIQETQYF. CDR3 sequence (DNA): TGTGCCATCAGTGTCCGGGGGGGGATCCAAGAGACCCAGTACTTC.

This clone came up once. V gene TRBV25-1 combines with J gene TRBJ2-7; 7 bases are a match to TRBD2. Germline CDR1 MGHDK, CDR2 SYGVNS. There are 15 residues in the CDR3. J was trimmed by 0 bases and V by 6 bases; bases with no gene match: 8. The CDR3 DNA follows: TGTGCCAGCAGGCTGGAAGGGAGGGGCTCCTACGAGCAGTACTTC. It specifies CASRLEGRGSYEQYF.